This T cell receptor (beta chain) emerged from a study of hypomethylating agent response in myelodysplastic syndrome. The CDR3 contains 15 residues. V lost 0 bases and J 1 base, leaving 7 bases between the germline ends. Germline lookup yields CDR1 MNHEY and CDR2 SVGAGI. The assay was immunoSEQ multiplex PCR, and TCRdb's table has in-frame clones only and misses some. This table has under 6,000 clones, over 80% appearing once. Sequencing was performed on bone marrow, taken before or after starting hypomethylating agent treatment for myelodysplastic syndrome (not recorded which). The source is a human donor with myelodysplastic syndrome. V usage is TRBV6-5 and J usage is TRBJ2-4; D unclear. The CDR3 DNA sequence: TGTGCCAGCAGTTACTCGGTCGGGGCCAAAAACATTCAGTACTTC. Its protein product is CASSYSVGAKNIQYF.